The 9 T cell receptor beta chains listed next were all sequenced from one sample in a study of blood T cell repertoires in COVID-19. The data were produced by immunoSEQ multiplex PCR, yet TCRdb's version contains in-frame clones alone and is incomplete. In the table there are over 150,000 clones, over 80% of which are singletons. The sample consisted of peripheral blood. These receptors all stem from a woman between 65 and 79 years old with COVID-19, enrolled during active disease.

This clone was seen a handful of times. This chain joins TRBV7-2 and TRBJ2-1; D is uncertain. The germline V gene has CDR1 SGHTA and CDR2 FQGNSA. V was clipped by 5 bases and J by 6 bases, with 11 bases between them. The CDR3 contains 13 residues. The DNA for the CDR3 is TGTGCCAGCAGCCTACTCGGGTTCAATGAGCAGTTCTTC. Its protein is CASSLLGFNEQFF. Variable domain in full (rest from reference TRBV7-2 and TRBJ2-1): GAGVSQSPSNKVTEKGKDVELRCDPISGHTALYWYRQSLGQGLEFLIYFQGNSAPDKSGLPSDRFSAERTGGSVSTLTIQRTQQEDSAVYLCASSLLGFNEQFFGPGTRLTVL.

This clone has more than one count but fewer than ten. The chain is built from TRBV27 and TRBJ2-2; 7 bases fit TRBD2. The V and J ends lost 4 bases and 7 bases, in that order; junction bases with no gene match: 9. The CDR3 length is 15 residues. Germline CDR1 reads MNHEY; CDR2 reads SMNVEV (reference sequence). CDR3 nucleotide sequence: TGTGCCAGCAGTTCTCGGGGAGGGCCAGTCGGGGAGCTGTTTTTT. This translates into CASSSRGGPVGELFF.

The V and J genes are TRBV6-5 and TRBJ2-7, with TRBD2 matching over 8 bases. The CDR3 has 15 amino acids. The V and J ends lost 4 bases and 2 bases, in that order; junction bases with no gene match: 7. From germline, CDR1 is MNHEY and CDR2 SVGAGI. Written as DNA, the CDR3 is TGTGCCAGCAGTTTCGACCGCGGGGGGACCTACGAGCAGTACTTC. It translates to CASSFDRGGTYEQYF.

This clone appeared once. The chain is built from TRBV29-1 and TRBJ2-1; TRBD1 agrees at 7 bases. The CDR3 is 13 amino acids. Germline lookup yields CDR1 SQVTM and CDR2 ANQGSEA. CDR3 nucleotides: TGCATCCTCCGGGACAGTCTCTACAATGAGCAGTTCTTC. This gives the protein CILRDSLYNEQFF.

The gene calls are TRBV10-3 and TRBJ2-2, with D possibly TRBD2 on 6 matching bases. The V end was cut by 0 bases, the J end by 3 bases, with 17 bases between. There are 18 residues in the CDR3. Germline V lookup: CDR1 ENHRY, CDR2 SYGVKD. The CDR3 DNA is TGTGCCATCAGTGAGTCGGGTGGGGAGAGCGGGTACACCGGGGAGCTGTTTTTT. This gives the protein CAISESGGESGYTGELFF.

The rearrangement uses TRBV18 and TRBJ2-7, with 8 nucleotides matching TRBD1. V shed 2 bases and J 2 bases; nucleotides not matched to a gene: 5. The CDR3 has 15 amino acids. Germline CDR1 KGHSH, CDR2 LQKENI. DNA for the CDR3: TGTGCCAGCTCACCAGGGACAGGACTTACCTACGAGCAGTACTTC. It is translated as CASSPGTGLTYEQYF.

V is TRBV21-1 and J is TRBJ1-4; TRBD1, the table's D call, lacks a check against the DNA. TRBV21-1 is annotated as a pseudogene. This CDR3 is 20 amino acids long. The CDR3 here is CASSKGFTDRGYATNEKLFF. The CDR3 DNA reads as TGTGCCAGCAGCAAGGGCTTCACGGACAGGGGCTACGCAACTAATGAAAAACTGTTTTTT.

This clone was counted between two and nine times. The chain is built from TRBV6-5 and TRBJ1-2; TRBD1 aligns across 9 bases. Germline V gene lookup returns CDR1 MNHEY and CDR2 SVGAGI. Trimming took 7 bases from V and 5 from J; bases not matched to a gene: 8. The CDR3 extends over 14 amino acids. The CDR3 here is CASTPGQGQYGYTF. The DNA of the CDR3 is TGTGCCAGCACCCCGGGACAGGGCCAGTATGGCTACACCTTC.

Of note for this clone: Other DNA sequences from this sample encode an identical CDR3 as well. The chain joins TRBV19 to TRBJ1-5; D might be TRBD1 (5 bases). This CDR3 spans 14 amino acids. Deletions cut 3 bases from V and 6 bases from J, with 12 bases between. Germline V gene data show CDR1 as LNHDA and CDR2 as SQIVND (reference sequence). CDR3 nucleotides: TGTGCCAGTAGTATTAGGCAGGGCAGTCAGCCCCAGCATTTT. Encoded protein: CASSIRQGSQPQHF.